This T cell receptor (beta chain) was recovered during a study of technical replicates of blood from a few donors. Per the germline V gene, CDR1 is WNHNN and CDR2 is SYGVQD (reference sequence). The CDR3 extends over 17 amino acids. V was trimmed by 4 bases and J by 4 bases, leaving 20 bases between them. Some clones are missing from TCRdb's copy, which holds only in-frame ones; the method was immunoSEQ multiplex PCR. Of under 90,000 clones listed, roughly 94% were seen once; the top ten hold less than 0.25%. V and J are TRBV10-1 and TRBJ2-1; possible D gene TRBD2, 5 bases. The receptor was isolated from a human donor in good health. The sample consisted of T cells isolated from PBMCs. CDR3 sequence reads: CASSGAVRETRYNEQFF. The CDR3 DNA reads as TGCGCCAGCAGTGGGGCCGTAAGGGAGACCAGATACAATGAGCAGTTCTTC.